The 7 T cell receptor beta chains below come from one sample, sequenced in a study of shared clonotypes between healthy human individuals. Clones were read by immunoSEQ multiplex PCR, and TCRdb kept only the in-frame ones, dropping some. This table has some 2 million clones, 85% to 95% appearing once. Material for sequencing was naive CD4+ T cells sorted from blood. Subset: CD45RA+ positively selected. The receptors were sampled from a man in his late teens or twenties in good health.

Points on this clone: In the same sample, other DNA sequences code for this CDR3. The J gene is TRBJ1-1, the V gene TRBV5-1; no firm D call. This CDR3 is 14 amino acids long. Trimming removed 4 bases at V and 0 bases at J, with 10 bases between. Germline CDR1 reads SGHRS; CDR2 reads YFSETQ. The CDR3 DNA sequence: TGCGCCAGCAGCCTAGACGGACTGAACACTGAAGCTTTCTTT. This gives the protein CASSLDGLNTEAFF.

This clone was recorded once. This chain joins TRBV18 and TRBJ1-3, with 7 bases aligning to TRBD1. Germline trimming cut 2 bases from V and 4 bases from J; bases unmatched to any gene: 8. The germline gives CDR1 KGHSH, CDR2 LQKENI. This CDR3 is 16 amino acids long. CDR3 nucleotide sequence: TGTGCCAGCTCACCAGGGGCCAGGGGGAGAGGAAACACCATATATTTT. This sequence encodes CASSPGARGRGNTIYF.

The V call is TRBV1, the J call TRBJ2-3; no check of the table's D call, TRBD2, against the DNA was made. TRBV1 is a pseudogene. CDR3 length: 16 residues. The CDR3 nucleotides are TGCACCAGCAGCCATCTACTAGCGGGGGGAGCAGATACGCAGTATTTT. It specifies CTSSHLLAGGADTQYF.

The chain uses TRBV30 and TRBJ1-2; 8 bases map to TRBD1. V gave up 3 bases and J gave up 4 bases; unmatched junction bases: 10. The CDR3 length is 15 residues. Germline-derived CDR1 and CDR2 are GTSNPN and SVGIG (reference sequence). CDR3 in amino acids: CAWRLPGGRGYGYTF. CDR3 nucleotide sequence: TGTGCCTGGAGGCTGCCAGGGGGCAGAGGCTATGGCTACACCTTC.

The rearrangement uses TRBV7-6 and TRBJ2-2, with 8 positions matching TRBD1. This CDR3 spans 15 amino acids. CDR1 and CDR2 from the germline V gene are SGHVS and FNYEAQ. V lost 5 bases and J lost 6; bases outside the gene matches: 8. Here the CDR3 reads CASSAGQGGAGELFF. Here the CDR3 DNA reads TGTGCCAGCAGCGCAGGACAGGGCGGCGCCGGGGAGCTGTTTTTT.

Comment on this clone: This may be a read error: a much more frequent sequence differs by one nucleotide. This chain uses TRBV25-1 with TRBJ1-2; 7 bases line up with TRBD1. The CDR3 runs to 13 residues. The trim removed 6 bases at V and 2 bases at J, leaving 3 bases unmatched. The germline CDR1 and CDR2 sequences are MGHDK and SYGVNS. CDR3 loop: CASRKGQNYGYTF. In nucleotides, the CDR3 is TGTGCCAGCAGGAAGGGACAGAACTATGGCTACACCTTC.

The chain couples TRBV5-1 to TRBJ1-2; D is uncertain. The V end was cut by 4 bases, the J end by 4 bases, with 14 bases between. The CDR3 extends over 14 amino acids. The germline V gene encodes CDR1 SGHRS and CDR2 YFSETQ. For the CDR3, the DNA is TGCGCCAGCAGCCAAGACGGCGGACGCTATGGCTACACCTTC. As protein: CASSQDGGRYGYTF. The entire variable domain, with the rest obtained from reference TRBV5-1 and TRBJ1-2, is as follows: KAGVTQTPRYLIKTRGQQVTLSCSPISGHRSVSWYQQTPGQGLQFLFEYFSETQRNKGNFPGRFSGRQFSNSRSEMNVSTLELGDSALYLCASSQDGGRYGYTFGSGTRLTVV.